These 21 T cell receptor beta chains came from one sample sequenced in a study of blood T cell repertoires in COVID-19. Measured with immunoSEQ multiplex PCR; TCRdb has only the in-frame clones, and not every one. The data contain approximately 300,000 clones, roughly 86% of them seen just once; the ten biggest clones take up roughly 1.9%. Sequenced sample: peripheral blood. These receptors originate from a woman in her 30s with COVID-19, enrolled during active disease.

The chain combines TRBV11-3 with TRBJ1-4; 10 positions match TRBD1. In germline, CDR1 is SGHNT, CDR2 YENEEA. CDR3 length: 14 residues. J gave up 10 bases and V 4 bases, and 6 bases lay outside the gene matches. The CDR3 sequence is CASSSPGQGLKLFF. For the CDR3, the DNA is TGTGCCAGCAGCTCGCCGGGACAGGGGTTAAAACTGTTTTTT.

This clone showed up just once. V and J are TRBV11-3 and TRBJ1-1; D not resolved. Trimming left V 1 base short and J 4 bases short, with 7 bases between. Germline CDR1 SGHNT, CDR2 YENEEA. The CDR3 length is 13 residues. The DNA for the CDR3 is TGTGCCAGCAGCTTAGGTCGGGTCACTGAAGCTTTCTTT. Protein: CASSLGRVTEAFF.

The gene calls are TRBV7-6 and TRBJ2-5, with 10 bases matching TRBD1. The CDR3 is 13 residues long. Germline loops: CDR1 SGHVS, CDR2 FNYEAQ. V trimming: 6 bases; J trimming: 3 bases; junction bases outside the gene matches: 1. CDR3 sequence: CASRTGGEETQYF. The CDR3 bases are TGTGCCAGCAGGACAGGGGGCGAAGAGACCCAGTACTTC.

The J gene is TRBJ2-1, the V gene TRBV18; 8 nucleotides agree with TRBD2. This CDR3 contains 16 residues. Germline lookup yields CDR1 KGHSH and CDR2 LQKENI. J lost 8 bases, V lost 2 bases, and 11 bases had no gene match. The CDR3 loop reads CASSPYGPGGSDEQFF. CDR3 sequence (DNA): TGTGCCAGCTCACCATATGGGCCGGGAGGGAGCGATGAGCAGTTCTTC.

The chain recombines TRBV6-4 with TRBJ1-2, with 9 bases fitting TRBD1. CDR1 MRHNA and CDR2 SNTAGT come from the germline V gene. Losses at the gene ends were 0 bases for V and 4 bases for J; bases not matched to a gene: 3. This CDR3 contains 15 residues. CDR3 amino acids: CASSDSMGQGYGYTF. DNA of the CDR3: TGTGCCAGCAGTGACTCGATGGGACAGGGCTATGGCTACACCTTC.

The chain has TRBV19 and TRBJ1-5, with TRBD1 as a possible D gene (5 bases). Germline CDR1 LNHDA, CDR2 SQIVND (reference sequence). The V gene lost 3 bases and the J gene lost 0 bases, with 9 bases spanning the gap. The CDR3 spans 15 residues. The CDR3: CASSMRDLSNQPQHF. The CDR3 DNA follows: TGTGCCAGTAGTATGCGGGACCTTAGCAATCAGCCCCAGCATTTT.

The chain joins TRBV19 to TRBJ1-6; 8 bases map to TRBD1. This CDR3 has 15 residues. J was trimmed by 9 bases and V by 5 bases; bases with no gene match: 9. The germline V gene has CDR1 LNHDA and CDR2 SQIVND (reference sequence). CDR3 in amino acids: CASSDETGEASPLHF. The DNA for the CDR3 is TGTGCCAGTAGTGACGAGACAGGGGAGGCTTCACCCCTCCACTTT.

The chain links TRBV10-3 to TRBJ2-5; 9 bases line up with TRBD2. Trimming cost V 3 bases and J 6 bases; bases outside gene matches: 5. CDR3 size: 14 residues. Germline lookup yields CDR1 ENHRY and CDR2 SYGVKD. The CDR3 sequence: CAISDPAGGKTQYF. The CDR3 DNA sequence: TGTGCCATCAGTGACCCCGCGGGGGGGAAGACCCAGTACTTC.

The J gene is TRBJ2-2, the V gene TRBV27; D is uncertain. Germline V gene sequence: CDR1 MNHEY, CDR2 SMNVEV (reference sequence). The CDR3 has 14 residues. The germline V and J ends were trimmed by 7 bases and 0 bases, with 9 bases remaining between them. Here the CDR3 reads CASTYSPNTGELFF. The CDR3 region has the DNA TGTGCCAGCACTTACAGCCCGAACACCGGGGAGCTGTTTTTT.

The rearrangement joins TRBV3-1 (or the pseudogene TRBV3-2) to TRBJ1-1; 7 bases map to TRBD1. Trimming took 4 bases from V and 0 from J; bases not matched to a gene: 5. The CDR3 contains 15 residues. Germline CDR1 LGHDT, CDR2 YNNKEL (reference sequence). CDR3 region: CASSLRDSMNTEAFF. The CDR3 DNA reads TGTGCCAGCAGCCTGAGGGACAGCATGAACACTGAAGCTTTCTTT.

This clone was counted between two and nine times. The gene calls are TRBV7-9 and TRBJ1-2, with D possibly being TRBD1 (6 bases). The CDR3 extends over 15 amino acids. Germline values: CDR1 SEHNR, CDR2 FQNEAQ (reference sequence). V was shortened by 5 bases and J by 5 bases, with 18 bases between the two germline ends. This chain's CDR3 is CASSHPQGAGYGYTF. DNA for the CDR3: TGTGCCAGCAGCCATCCACAGGGTGCAGGATATGGCTACACCTTC. The variable domain in full, completed from reference TRBV7-9 and TRBJ1-2, reads DTGVSQNPRHKITKRGQNVTFRCDPISEHNRLYWYRQTLGQGPEFLTYFQNEAQLEKSRLLSDRFSAERPKGSFSTLEIQRTEQGDSAMYLCASSHPQGAGYGYTFGSGTRLTVV.

The chain combines TRBV3-1 (or the pseudogene TRBV3-2) with TRBJ2-3; 9 bases line up with TRBD1. The CDR3 covers 16 residues. Germline V CDR1 and CDR2: LGHDT, YNNKEL (reference sequence). V was pared by 1 base and J by 7 bases, with 9 bases of the junction left unmatched. The CDR3: CASSQVLGTGRHTQYF. DNA of the CDR3: TGTGCCAGCAGCCAAGTCCTCGGGACAGGGAGGCATACGCAGTATTTT.

The V gene is TRBV5-6, the J gene TRBJ1-2, with D perhaps TRBD1 (6 bases). Germline V gene data show CDR1 as SGHDT and CDR2 as YYEEEE. The CDR3 covers 15 residues. The germline V and J ends were trimmed by 1 base and 8 bases, with 18 bases remaining between them. The CDR3 DNA sequence: TGTGCCAGCAGCTTGAGGCAGGGGCTACCCTCCGGCTACACCTTC. Translating gives CASSLRQGLPSGYTF. The entire variable domain, with the rest obtained from reference TRBV5-6 and TRBJ1-2, is as follows: DAGVTQSPTHLIKTRGQQVTLRCSPKSGHDTVSWYQQALGQGPQFIFQYYEEEERQRGNFPDRFSGHQFPNYSSELNVNALLLGDSALYLCASSLRQGLPSGYTFGSGTRLTVV.

This clone occurred once. V is TRBV9 and J is TRBJ2-2, with D tentatively TRBD1 (7 bases). The V end was cut by 0 bases, the J end by 5 bases, with 14 bases between. This CDR3 contains 16 residues. Germline V gene sequence: CDR1 SGDLS, CDR2 YYNGEE. The CDR3 DNA reads as TGTGCCAGCAGCGTAGAAGGAGGGGGCGTAACCGGGGAGCTGTTTTTT. It encodes CASSVEGGGVTGELFF.

This clone has a handful of counts. The chain uses TRBV7-2 and TRBJ1-2; possible D gene TRBD1, 5 bases. The CDR3 length is 13 residues. V was shortened by 6 bases and J by 3 bases, with 11 bases between the two germline ends. Germline values: CDR1 SGHTA, CDR2 FQGNSA. The CDR3 DNA reads as TGTGCCAGCAGTGGAGGGACTCACTATGGCTACACCTTC. This encodes CASSGGTHYGYTF.

The chain recombines TRBV4-1 with TRBJ1-6; 8 nucleotides agree with TRBD1. This CDR3 is built from 17 residues. The germline V gene encodes CDR1 MGHRA and CDR2 YSYEKL. J lost 4 bases, V lost 2 bases, and 7 bases had no gene match. Here the CDR3 reads CASSQRTGQGYNSPLHF. For the CDR3, the DNA is TGCGCCAGCAGCCAAAGGACAGGACAGGGTTATAATTCACCCCTCCACTTT.

This chain links TRBV6-5 with TRBJ1-2; possible D gene TRBD1, 5 bases. This CDR3 region has 15 residues. Germline CDR1 MNHEY, CDR2 SVGAGI. Trimming removed 1 base at V and 3 bases at J, with 12 bases between. Written as DNA, the CDR3 is TGTGCCAGCAGTTACTACAGGTTTTCTCACTATGGCTACACCTTC. Its protein product is CASSYYRFSHYGYTF.

The chain is built from TRBV12-3 or TRBV12-4 and TRBJ2-5; TRBD1 aligns across 10 bases. The CDR3 contains 13 residues. With V trimmed by 6 bases and J by 5 bases, 3 bases remained unmatched. Here the CDR3 reads CASRLTGGETQYF. DNA for the CDR3: TGTGCCAGCAGACTGACAGGGGGCGAGACCCAGTACTTC.

The count of this clone is one. The chain combines TRBV18 with TRBJ1-6, with a possible D match to TRBD1 (5 bases). V shed 5 bases and J shed 10 bases, with 18 bases lying between them. There are 15 residues in the CDR3. The V gene's germline CDR1 is KGHSH and CDR2 LQKENI. In DNA form, the CDR3 reads TGTGCCAGCTCAAAATCTACAGGCCCGGACTCACCCCTCCACTTT. It encodes CASSKSTGPDSPLHF.

At least ten counts were recorded for this clone. This chain connects TRBV5-6 to TRBJ2-2; no firm D call. Trimming cost V 4 bases and J 6 bases, with 10 bases left between them. Germline CDR1 reads SGHDT; CDR2 reads YYEEEE. The CDR3 totals 13 residues. The CDR3 is CASSTSGAGELFF. The CDR3 DNA sequence: TGTGCCAGCAGCACCTCAGGCGCCGGGGAGCTGTTTTTT.

The DNA of the CDR3 is TGCGCCAGCAGCTTGGCTGGGACAACCTACGAGCAGTACTTC. Translated: CASSLAGTTYEQYF. The genes are TRBV5-1 and TRBJ2-7; D may be TRBD1 (6 bases). Germline V CDR1 and CDR2: SGHRS, YFSETQ. Trimming removed 0 bases from V and 2 bases from J, with 9 bases in between. The CDR3 is made up of 14 amino acids.